The 14 T cell receptor beta chains below come from one sample, sequenced in a study of blood T cell repertoires in COVID-19 (TCRdb year 2020). The library was obtained by the immunoSEQ multiplex PCR assay. The clones in this table, taken by TCRdb from immuneACCESS, are in-frame only. Not every clone is retained; where verified, under half of the shortfall comes from an unresolved V gene, and the cause of the rest is unknown. Recorded for this sample are 150,000 to 200,000 clones; 88% of them occurred a single time. Jointly, the top ten make up approximately 5.5% of the sample. The sequenced sample was peripheral blood. The receptors come from a man aged 35 to 55 with active or convalescent COVID-19.

Of note for this clone: One end of the junction does not line up with germline, which may come from a read error. CDR3 sequence: CASSETGWGYDYTF. CDR3 in DNA: TGTGCCAGCAGCGAAACAGGGTGGGGTTATGACTACACCTTC. The gene calls are TRBV5-8 and TRBJ1-2; possible D gene TRBD1, 6 bases. The CDR3 is 14 residues long. Germline lookup yields CDR1 SGHTS and CDR2 YDEGEE.

This chain connects TRBV24-1 to TRBJ1-2; TRBD1 matches at 9 bases. The ends lost 4 bases at V and 6 bases at J; junction bases unmatched: 2. In germline, CDR1 is KGHDR, CDR2 SFDVKD. The CDR3 is made up of 13 amino acids. CDR3 sequence: CATSERTGDGYTF. DNA for the CDR3: TGTGCCACCAGTGAAAGGACAGGGGATGGCTACACCTTC.

The rearrangement uses TRBV4-2 and TRBJ1-6; a weak D match, TRBD1 (5 bases). Trimming removed 5 bases at V and 5 bases at J, with 16 bases between. CDR1 LGHNA and CDR2 YNFKEQ come from the germline V gene. The CDR3 is made up of 16 amino acids. CDR3 nucleotide sequence: TGTGCCAGCAGCGCCTGGGGCAGGGCGGATAATTCACCCCTCCACTTT. Its protein product is CASSAWGRADNSPLHF.

The rearrangement joins TRBV30 to TRBJ2-7, with a tentative D call TRBD2 (6 bases). The CDR3 contains 15 residues. Germline V gene data show CDR1 as GTSNPN and CDR2 as SVGIG (reference sequence). Trimming removed 0 bases at V and 6 bases at J, with 18 bases between. CDR3 DNA sequence: TGTGCCTGGAGTGTACGAGTGACTAGAATTGCCGAGCAGTACTTC. Translated, it gives CAWSVRVTRIAEQYF.

The gene calls are TRBV10-1 and TRBJ1-1; no reliable D call. The CDR3 runs to 12 residues. V was cut by 7 bases and J by 4 bases, with 10 bases left in between. From germline, CDR1 is WNHNN and CDR2 SYGVQD (reference sequence). CDR3 DNA: TGCGCCAGCAAGACTCTGGGCACTGAAGCTTTCTTT. This translates into CASKTLGTEAFF.

The V gene is TRBV7-2, the J gene TRBJ2-7, with a possible D match to TRBD2 (6 bases). The CDR3 spans 14 residues. V lost 3 bases to trimming and J lost 5 bases, with 14 bases between them. Germline CDR1 and CDR2: SGHTA and FQGNSA. The CDR3 DNA is TGTGCCAGCAGCTTTAGCGGCTCAACGCACGAGCAGTACTTC. It translates to CASSFSGSTHEQYF.

The chain couples TRBV11-2 to TRBJ1-4; D is perhaps TRBD1 (5 bases). This CDR3 is built from 16 residues. In germline, CDR1 is SGHAT, CDR2 FQNNGV. Trimming shortened V by 5 bases and J by 5 bases, and 18 bases separated the two germline ends. The chain's CDR3 is CASSRKLGRGNEKLFF. The CDR3 DNA follows: TGTGCCAGCAGCCGTAAGCTGGGGCGGGGGAATGAAAAACTGTTTTTT.

The rearrangement joins TRBV11-2 to TRBJ1-6, with a weak D call TRBD1 (5 bases). The CDR3 loop spans 13 amino acids. Trimming removed 5 bases at V and 6 bases at J, with 8 bases between. Germline V gene data show CDR1 as SGHAT and CDR2 as FQNNGV. CDR3: CASSPGLNSPLHF. CDR3 DNA sequence: TGTGCCAGCAGCCCAGGGCTTAATTCACCCCTCCACTTT.

The J gene is TRBJ2-1, the V gene TRBV6-2 or TRBV6-3; a possible D gene is TRBD1 (6 bases). V lost 5 bases to trimming and J lost 4 bases, with 12 bases between them. The CDR3 is made up of 14 amino acids. The germline V gene encodes CDR1 MNHEY and CDR2 SVGEGT. This chain's CDR3 is CASSTGTPYNEQFF. The DNA of the CDR3 is TGTGCCAGCAGTACCGGGACACCTTACAATGAGCAGTTCTTC.

CDR3 nucleotide sequence: TGCAGCGTTGAAGGTGGCAGGGGGCGTCTAGAGACCCAGTACTTC. This gives the protein CSVEGGRGRLETQYF. The chain has TRBV29-1 and TRBJ2-5; 8 nucleotides agree with TRBD1. V trimming: 1 base; J trimming: 4 bases; junction bases outside the gene matches: 8. Per germline, CDR1 SQVTM and CDR2 ANQGSEA. The CDR3 runs 15 residues. Full variable domain (rest looked up from reference TRBV29-1 and TRBJ2-5): SAVISQKPSRDICQRGTSLTIQCQVDSQVTMMFWYRQQPGQSLTLIATANQGSEATYESGFVIDKFPISRPNLTFSTLTVSNMSPEDSSIYLCSVEGGRGRLETQYFGPGTRLLVL.

This clone has a single count. V and J are TRBV7-9 and TRBJ1-5; TRBD1 aligns across 8 bases. Germline CDR1 and CDR2: SEHNR and FQNEAQ (reference sequence). The trim removed 5 bases at V and 0 bases at J, leaving 3 bases unmatched. The CDR3 is 15 amino acids. The CDR3 coding sequence is TGTGCCAGCAGCACGACAGGGGATAGCAATCAGCCCCAGCATTTT. As protein: CASSTTGDSNQPQHF.

Turning to this clone: Its ends do not fully match the called genes, so a read error is possible. V is TRBV7-7 and J is TRBJ1-1; no clear D. The CDR3 runs to 13 residues. Germline CDR1 is SSHAT and CDR2 is FNYEAQ (reference sequence). CDR3 coding DNA: TGTGCTAGCAGCTCGGGAGCTAACACTGAAGCTTTCTTT. The encoded protein is CASSSGANTEAFF. Full variable domain (outside the CDR3, taken from reference TRBV7-7 and TRBJ1-1): GAGVSQSPRYKVTKRGQDVTLRCDPISSHATLYWYQQALGQGPEFLTYFNYEAQPDKSGLPSDRFSAERPEGSISTLTIQRTEQRDSAMYRCASSSGANTEAFFGQGTRLTVV.

The chain joins TRBV2 to TRBJ1-1; TRBD1 is a possible D gene (6 bases). V was pared by 4 bases and J by 10 bases, with 7 bases between. CDR1 is SNHLY and CDR2 is FYNNEI in the germline V gene. The CDR3 spans 10 residues. The CDR3 is CASSAGVAFF. Here the CDR3 DNA reads TGTGCCAGCAGTGCAGGGGTAGCTTTCTTT.

This rearrangement joins TRBV19 to TRBJ1-4; D gene ambiguous. V gave up 3 bases and J gave up 8 bases, with 28 bases separating them. The germline CDR1 and CDR2 sequences are LNHDA and SQIVND (reference sequence). The CDR3 is 19 amino acids. The CDR3 region has the DNA TGTGCCAGTAGTATTGGCCCCGGCAGGCTAACTCAATTAGGCGAAAAACTGTTTTTT. Amino acids: CASSIGPGRLTQLGEKLFF.